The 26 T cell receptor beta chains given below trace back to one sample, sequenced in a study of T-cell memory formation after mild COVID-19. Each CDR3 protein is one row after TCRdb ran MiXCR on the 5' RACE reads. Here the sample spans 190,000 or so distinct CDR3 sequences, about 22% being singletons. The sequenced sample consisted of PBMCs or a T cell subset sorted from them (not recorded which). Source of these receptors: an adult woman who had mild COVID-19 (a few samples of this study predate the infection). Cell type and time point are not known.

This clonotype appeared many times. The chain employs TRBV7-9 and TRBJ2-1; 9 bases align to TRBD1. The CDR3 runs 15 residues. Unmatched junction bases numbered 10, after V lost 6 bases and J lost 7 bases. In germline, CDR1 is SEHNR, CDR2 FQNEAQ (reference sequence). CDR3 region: CASRMGQGKMNEQFF. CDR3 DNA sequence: TGTGCCAGCAGAATGGGACAGGGTAAAATGAATGAGCAGTTCTTC.

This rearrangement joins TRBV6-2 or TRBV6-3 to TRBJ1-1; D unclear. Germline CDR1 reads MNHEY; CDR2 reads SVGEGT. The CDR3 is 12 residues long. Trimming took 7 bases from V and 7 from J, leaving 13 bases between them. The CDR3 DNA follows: TGTGCCAGCAACCATCCAGTGGTTGAAGCTTTCTTT. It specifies CASNHPVVEAFF.

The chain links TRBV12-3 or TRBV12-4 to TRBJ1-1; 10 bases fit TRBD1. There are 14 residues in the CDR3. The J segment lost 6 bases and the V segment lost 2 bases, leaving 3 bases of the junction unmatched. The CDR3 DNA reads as TGTGCCAGCAGTTTATCGGGGACAGGGGCTGAAGCTTTCTTT. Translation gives CASSLSGTGAEAFF.

In DNA, the CDR3 is TGCAGCGTTGAAGATCTAGGGACAGGCGATTACGAGCAGTACTTC. This encodes CSVEDLGTGDYEQYF. This chain connects TRBV29-1 to TRBJ2-7, with TRBD1 matching 8 bases. J was trimmed by 4 bases and V by 0 bases; bases with no gene match: 8. Germline-derived CDR1 and CDR2 are SQVTM and ANQGSEA. The CDR3 is made up of 15 amino acids.

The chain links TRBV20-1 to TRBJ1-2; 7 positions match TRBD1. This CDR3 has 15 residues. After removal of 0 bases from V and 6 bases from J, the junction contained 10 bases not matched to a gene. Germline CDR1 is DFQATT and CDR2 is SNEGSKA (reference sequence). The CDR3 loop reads CSARDRGGLDHGYTF. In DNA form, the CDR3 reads TGCAGTGCTAGAGACCGAGGGGGCCTGGATCATGGCTACACCTTC.

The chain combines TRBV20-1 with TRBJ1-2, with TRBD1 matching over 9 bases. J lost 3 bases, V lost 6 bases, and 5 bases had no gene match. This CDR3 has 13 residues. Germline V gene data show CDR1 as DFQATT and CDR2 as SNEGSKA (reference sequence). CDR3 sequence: CSAPDRGDYGYTF. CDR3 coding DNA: TGCAGTGCACCCGACAGGGGGGACTATGGCTACACCTTC.

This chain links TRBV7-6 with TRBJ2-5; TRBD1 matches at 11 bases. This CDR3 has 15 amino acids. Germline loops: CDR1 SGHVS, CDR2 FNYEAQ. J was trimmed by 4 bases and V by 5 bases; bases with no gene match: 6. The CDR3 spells CASSGGQGVGETQYF. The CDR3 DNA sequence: TGTGCCAGCAGCGGGGGACAGGGGGTCGGAGAGACCCAGTACTTC.

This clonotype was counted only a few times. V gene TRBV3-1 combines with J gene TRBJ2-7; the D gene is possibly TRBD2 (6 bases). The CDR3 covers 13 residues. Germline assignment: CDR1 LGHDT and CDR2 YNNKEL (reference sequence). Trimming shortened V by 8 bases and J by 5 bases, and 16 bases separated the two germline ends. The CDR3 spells CASAAGPSNEQYF. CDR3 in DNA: TGTGCCAGCGCCGCGGGGCCTTCCAACGAGCAGTACTTC.

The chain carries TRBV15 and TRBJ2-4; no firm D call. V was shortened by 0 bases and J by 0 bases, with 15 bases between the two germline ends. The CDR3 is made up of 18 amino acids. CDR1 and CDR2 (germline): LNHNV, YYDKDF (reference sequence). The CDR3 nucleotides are TGTGCCACCAGCAGAGATGGATCAGGAGAACTAGCCAAAAACATTCAGTACTTC. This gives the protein CATSRDGSGELAKNIQYF.

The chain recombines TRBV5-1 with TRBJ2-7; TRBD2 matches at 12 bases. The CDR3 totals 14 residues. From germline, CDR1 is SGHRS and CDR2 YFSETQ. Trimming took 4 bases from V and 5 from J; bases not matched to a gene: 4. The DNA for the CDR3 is TGCGCCAGCAGCGCTCGACTAGCGGGAGACGAGCAGTACTTC. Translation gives CASSARLAGDEQYF.

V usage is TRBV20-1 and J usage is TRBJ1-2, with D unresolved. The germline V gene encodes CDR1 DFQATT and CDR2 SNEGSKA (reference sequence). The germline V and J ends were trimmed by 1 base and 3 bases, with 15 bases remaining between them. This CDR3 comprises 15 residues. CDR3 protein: CSARVFTLADYGYTF. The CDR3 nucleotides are TGCAGTGCTAGAGTTTTCACCCTGGCCGACTATGGCTACACCTTC.

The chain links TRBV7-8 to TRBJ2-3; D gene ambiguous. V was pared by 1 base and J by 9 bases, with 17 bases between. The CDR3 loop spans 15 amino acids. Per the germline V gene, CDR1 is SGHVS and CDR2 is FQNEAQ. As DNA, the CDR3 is TGTGCCAGCAGCTTAGAGGCGGCCTTCGAGGAAACGCAGTATTTT. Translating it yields CASSLEAAFEETQYF.

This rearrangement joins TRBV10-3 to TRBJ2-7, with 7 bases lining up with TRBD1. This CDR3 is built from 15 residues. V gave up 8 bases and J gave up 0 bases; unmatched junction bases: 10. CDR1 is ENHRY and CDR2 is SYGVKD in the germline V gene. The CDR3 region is CAISAGTAVSYEQYF. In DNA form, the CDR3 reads TGTGCCATCTCCGCCGGGACAGCGGTCTCCTACGAGCAGTACTTC.

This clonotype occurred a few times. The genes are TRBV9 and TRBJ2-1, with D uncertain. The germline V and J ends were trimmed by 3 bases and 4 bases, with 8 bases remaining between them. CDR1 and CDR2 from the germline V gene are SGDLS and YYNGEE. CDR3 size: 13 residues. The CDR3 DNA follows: TGTGCCAGCAGCGCGGGCGGATACAATGAGCAGTTCTTC. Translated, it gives CASSAGGYNEQFF. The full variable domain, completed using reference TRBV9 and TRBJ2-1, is DSGVTQTPKHLITATGQRVTLRCSPRSGDLSVYWYQQSLDQGLQFLIQYYNGEERAKGNILERFSAQQFPDLHSELNLSSLELGDSALYFCASSAGGYNEQFFGPGTRLTVL.

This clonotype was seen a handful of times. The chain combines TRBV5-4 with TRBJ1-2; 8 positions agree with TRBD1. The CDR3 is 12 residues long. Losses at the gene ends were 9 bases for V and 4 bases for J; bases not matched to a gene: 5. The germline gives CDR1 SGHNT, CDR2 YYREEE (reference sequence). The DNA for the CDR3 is TGTGCCACAGGGGGCGGCGGCTATGGCTACACCTTC. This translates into CATGGGGYGYTF.

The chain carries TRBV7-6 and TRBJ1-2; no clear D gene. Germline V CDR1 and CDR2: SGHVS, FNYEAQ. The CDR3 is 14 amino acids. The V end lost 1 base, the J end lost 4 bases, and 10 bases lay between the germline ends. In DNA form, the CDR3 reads TGTGCCAGCAGCTTAGGGCCAGGACTCTATGGCTACACCTTC. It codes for CASSLGPGLYGYTF.

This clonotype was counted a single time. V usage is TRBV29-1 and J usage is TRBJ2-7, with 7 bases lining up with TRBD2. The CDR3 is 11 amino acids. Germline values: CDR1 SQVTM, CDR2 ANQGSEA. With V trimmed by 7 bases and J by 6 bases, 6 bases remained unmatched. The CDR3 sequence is CSAVGTIEQYF. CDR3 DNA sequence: TGCAGCGCCGTCGGGACTATCGAGCAGTACTTC.

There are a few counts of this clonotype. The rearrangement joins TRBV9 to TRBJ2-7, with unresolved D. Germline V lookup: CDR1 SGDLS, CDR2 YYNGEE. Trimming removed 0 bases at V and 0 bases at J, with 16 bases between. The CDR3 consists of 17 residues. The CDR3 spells CASSVDREVRSSYEQYF. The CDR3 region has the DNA TGTGCCAGCAGCGTAGATCGAGAGGTCCGAAGCTCCTACGAGCAGTACTTC.

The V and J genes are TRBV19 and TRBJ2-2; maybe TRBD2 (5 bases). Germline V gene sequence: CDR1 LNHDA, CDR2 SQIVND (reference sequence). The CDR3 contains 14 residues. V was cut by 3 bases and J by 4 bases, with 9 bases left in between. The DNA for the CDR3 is TGTGCCAGTAGTATGGGGAGCCCCACCGGGGAGCTGTTTTTT. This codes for CASSMGSPTGELFF.

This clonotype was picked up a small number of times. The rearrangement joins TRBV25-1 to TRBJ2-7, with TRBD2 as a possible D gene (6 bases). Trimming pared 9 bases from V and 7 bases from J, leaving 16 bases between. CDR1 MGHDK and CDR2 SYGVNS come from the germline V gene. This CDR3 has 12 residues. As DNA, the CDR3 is TGTGCCAGTGAGTGGAGGGTAGGGGAGCAGTACTTC. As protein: CASEWRVGEQYF.

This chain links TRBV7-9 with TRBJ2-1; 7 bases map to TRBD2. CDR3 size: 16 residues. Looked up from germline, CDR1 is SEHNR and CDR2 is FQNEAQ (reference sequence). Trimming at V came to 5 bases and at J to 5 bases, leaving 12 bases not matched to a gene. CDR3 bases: TGTGCCAGCAGCCGTCGGGGGGATGGGGTCGACAATGAGCAGTTCTTC. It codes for CASSRRGDGVDNEQFF. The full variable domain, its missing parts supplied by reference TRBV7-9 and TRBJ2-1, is DTGVSQNPRHKITKRGQNVTFRCDPISEHNRLYWYRQTLGQGPEFLTYFQNEAQLEKSRLLSDRFSAERPKGSFSTLEIQRTEQGDSAMYLCASSRRGDGVDNEQFFGPGTRLTVL.

The CDR3 DNA follows: TGCAGTGCTACTTCCCTATCAAACACGCTACGTGAGCAGTACTTC. This sequence encodes CSATSLSNTLREQYF. The chain links TRBV20-1 to TRBJ2-7; D gene unclear. The CDR3 has 15 amino acids. V lost 4 bases to trimming and J lost 7 bases, with 23 bases between them. Germline loops: CDR1 DFQATT, CDR2 SNEGSKA (reference sequence).

CDR3 nucleotide sequence: TGTGCCAGCAGCCAAGATGCAAACAGGGCCACTGAAGCTTTCTTT. Translated, it gives CASSQDANRATEAFF. The chain is built from TRBV3-1 and TRBJ1-1, with TRBD1 as a possible D gene (6 bases). Germline V gene sequence: CDR1 LGHDT, CDR2 YNNKEL (reference sequence). Between the trimmed V and J ends, which lost 0 bases and 4 bases, there was a span of 12 bases. CDR3 length: 15 amino acids.

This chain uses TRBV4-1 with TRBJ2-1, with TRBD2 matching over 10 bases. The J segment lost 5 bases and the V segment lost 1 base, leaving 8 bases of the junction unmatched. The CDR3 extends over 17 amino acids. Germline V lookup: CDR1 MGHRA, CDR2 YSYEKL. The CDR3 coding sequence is TGCGCCAGCAGCCAAGTTCCTAGCGGGAGCTTGAACAATGAGCAGTTCTTC. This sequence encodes CASSQVPSGSLNNEQFF.

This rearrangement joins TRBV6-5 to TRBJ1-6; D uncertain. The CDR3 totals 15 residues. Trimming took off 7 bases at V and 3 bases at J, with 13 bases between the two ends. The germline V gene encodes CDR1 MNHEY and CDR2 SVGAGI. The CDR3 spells CASTQPGVYNSPLHF. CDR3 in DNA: TGTGCCAGCACCCAACCTGGGGTCTATAATTCACCCCTCCACTTT.

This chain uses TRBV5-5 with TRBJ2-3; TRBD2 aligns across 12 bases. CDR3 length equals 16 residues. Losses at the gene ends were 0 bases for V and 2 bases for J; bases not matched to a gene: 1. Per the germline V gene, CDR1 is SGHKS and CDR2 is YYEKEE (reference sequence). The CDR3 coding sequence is TGTGCCAGCAGCTTGGGGACTAGCGGGGCCACAGATACGCAGTATTTT. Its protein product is CASSLGTSGATDTQYF. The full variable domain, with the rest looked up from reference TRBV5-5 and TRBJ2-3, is DAGVTQSPTHLIKTRGQQVTLRCSPISGHKSVSWYQQVLGQGPQFIFQYYEKEERGRGNFPDRFSARQFPNYSSELNVNALLLGDSALYLCASSLGTSGATDTQYFGPGTRLTVL.